The clone carrying this TCR beta chain was observed a single time. Its antigen is still unknown. This entry is derived from a study of shared clonotypes between healthy human individuals. Across the study: Every donor yielded three CD4 naive, three CD4 memory, two CD8 naive and one CD8 memory plate. Study-level points and caveats: Inspection by rarefaction showed sorted-subset sequencing to be incomplete despite large depth.

Germline CDR1 and CDR2: SGHRS and YFSETQ. The CDR3 has 14 amino acids. The junction had 8 bases not matched to a gene; V was cut back by 7 bases and J by 2 bases. Measured with immunoSEQ multiplex PCR; TCRdb has only the in-frame clones, and not every one. The data show 2 million to 2.5 million clones, 80% to 95% seen once. The specimen was naive CD4+ T cells from PBMCs. Sample subset: CD45RA+ positively selected. This clonotype was obtained from a man aged 18 to 30 in good health. Some clones in this sample may be carry-over from other donors' samples. The chain joins TRBV5-1 to TRBJ2-5, with 7 bases aligning to TRBD2. The CDR3 region is CASGGSGRQETQYF. The CDR3, as DNA: TGCGCCAGCGGTGGTAGCGGGCGTCAAGAGACCCAGTACTTC.